The 31 T cell receptor beta chains listed next were all sequenced from one sample in a study of blood T cell repertoires in COVID-19. The method was immunoSEQ multiplex PCR; TCRdb's version includes in-frame clones alone and lacks a portion of them. Of fewer than 25,000 clones listed, 80% to 90% are singletons. The sample taken for sequencing was peripheral blood. Receptor source: a man between 65 and 80 years old with acute or convalescent COVID-19.

This chain joins TRBV7-9 and TRBJ2-5; no firm D call. In germline, CDR1 is SEHNR, CDR2 FQNEAQ (reference sequence). The CDR3 has 11 amino acids. Trimming removed 5 bases from V and 2 bases from J, with 3 bases in between. CDR3 nucleotides: TGTGCCAGCAGCCCTCAAGAGACCCAGTACTTC. The encoded protein is CASSPQETQYF.

The chain joins TRBV7-2 to TRBJ1-4, with a possible D match to TRBD1 (5 bases). Germline V gene lookup returns CDR1 SGHTA and CDR2 FQGNSA. V lost 3 bases and J 4 bases, leaving 15 bases between the germline ends. CDR3 length: 16 amino acids. The CDR3 reads CASSFVGGAINEKLFF. The DNA of the CDR3 is TGTGCCAGCAGCTTTGTGGGCGGGGCTATTAATGAAAAACTGTTTTTT.

This clone has more than one count but fewer than ten. The rearrangement links TRBV7-9 to TRBJ2-2; 10 bases are shared with TRBD2. Germline V CDR1 and CDR2: SEHNR, FQNEAQ (reference sequence). J gave up 4 bases and V 2 bases, and 1 base lay outside the gene matches. This CDR3 contains 15 residues. CDR3 sequence: CASSLKRGGTGELFF. The CDR3 DNA follows: TGTGCCAGCAGCTTAAAGCGGGGGGGCACCGGGGAGCTGTTTTTT.

The V and J genes are TRBV27 and TRBJ1-4; 10 nucleotides match TRBD1. The ends lost 3 bases at V and 8 bases at J; junction bases unmatched: 3. The V gene's germline CDR1 is MNHEY and CDR2 SMNVEV (reference sequence). The CDR3 consists of 14 residues. The CDR3 nucleotides read TGTGCCAGCAGTTTGACAGGGGGCGCGGAAAAACTGTTTTTT. Translating it yields CASSLTGGAEKLFF.

J is TRBJ2-3 and V is TRBV5-1, with D possibly TRBD1 on 5 matching bases. Trimming removed 0 bases from V and 1 base from J, with 9 bases in between. Germline-derived CDR1 and CDR2 are SGHRS and YFSETQ. This CDR3 has 15 residues. CDR3 residues: CASSLEGMGTDTQYF. In DNA form, the CDR3 reads TGCGCCAGCAGCTTGGAGGGGATGGGCACAGATACGCAGTATTTT.

DNA of the CDR3: TGCGCCAGCAGCTTGGTCCTAGCGGGAGGGGACGAGCAGTACTTC. This translates into CASSLVLAGGDEQYF. J is TRBJ2-7 and V is TRBV5-1; 12 nucleotides align to TRBD2. From germline, CDR1 is SGHRS and CDR2 YFSETQ. This CDR3 comprises 15 residues. Losses at the gene ends were 0 bases for V and 5 bases for J; bases not matched to a gene: 3.

The rearrangement joins TRBV11-2 to TRBJ2-7; possibly TRBD2 for D (5 bases). V lost 2 bases, J lost 5 bases, and 7 bases lay in between. The germline V gene has CDR1 SGHAT and CDR2 FQNNGV. The CDR3 extends over 12 amino acids. In DNA form, the CDR3 reads TGTGCCAGCAGCTTAATAGCGAACGAGCAGTACTTC. Translating gives CASSLIANEQYF. The whole variable domain, filled in from reference TRBV11-2 and TRBJ2-7, reads EAGVAQSPRYKIIEKRQSVAFWCNPISGHATLYWYQQILGQGPKLLIQFQNNGVVDDSQLPKDRFSAERLKGVDSTLKIQPAKLEDSAVYLCASSLIANEQYFGPGTRLTVT.

The chain employs TRBV27 and TRBJ2-3, with D maybe TRBD1 (6 bases). Germline V lookup: CDR1 MNHEY, CDR2 SMNVEV (reference sequence). Trimming stripped 4 bases from V and 5 bases from J, with 13 bases between. This CDR3 has 14 amino acids. CDR3 bases: TGTGCCAGCAGTTCGCCAGGGGATGGAGATACGCAGTATTTT. Residues: CASSSPGDGDTQYF.

This clone has just one count. The chain uses TRBV5-1 and TRBJ1-5; maybe TRBD1 (5 bases). Germline loops: CDR1 SGHRS, CDR2 YFSETQ. Trimming removed 0 bases from V and 6 bases from J, with 7 bases in between. This CDR3 is 13 amino acids long. CDR3: CASSLAGSQPQHF. The CDR3 DNA reads TGCGCCAGCAGCTTGGCAGGGTCTCAGCCCCAGCATTTT. The whole variable domain, filled in from reference TRBV5-1 and TRBJ1-5, reads KAGVTQTPRYLIKTRGQQVTLSCSPISGHRSVSWYQQTPGQGLQFLFEYFSETQRNKGNFPGRFSGRQFSNSRSEMNVSTLELGDSALYLCASSLAGSQPQHFGDGTRLSIL.

The chain uses TRBV5-1 and TRBJ2-1, with D maybe TRBD2 (6 bases). This CDR3 contains 14 residues. The ends were cut back, 0 bases at V and 8 bases at J, with 12 bases in the middle. Germline V gene sequence: CDR1 SGHRS, CDR2 YFSETQ. CDR3 amino acids: CASSLGAGYDEQFF. Here the CDR3 DNA reads TGCGCCAGCAGCTTGGGTGCGGGATATGATGAGCAGTTCTTC.

This sequence joins TRBV24-1 and TRBJ2-1; no clear D gene. The CDR3 is 15 residues long. Trimming removed 4 bases at V and 1 base at J, with 10 bases between. CDR1 and CDR2 from the germline V gene are KGHDR and SFDVKD. The CDR3 DNA reads TGTGCCACCAGTGACCCGGCCGGGTCCTACAATGAGCAGTTCTTC. Translated: CATSDPAGSYNEQFF.

CDR3 DNA: TGTGCCAGCACCAGGGCCCCGAACACTGAAGCTTTCTTT. It codes for CASTRAPNTEAFF. The rearrangement uses TRBV6-5 and TRBJ1-1; TRBD1 is a possible D gene (5 bases). The CDR3 extends over 13 amino acids. Trimming left V 7 bases short and J 1 base short, with 10 bases between. Germline values: CDR1 MNHEY, CDR2 SVGAGI.

The J gene is TRBJ2-3, the V gene TRBV7-8; D uncertain. The length of the CDR3 is 14 residues. Germline V CDR1 and CDR2: SGHVS, FQNEAQ. V lost 5 bases and J lost 1, with 10 bases in between. The CDR3 DNA follows: TGTGCCAGCAGCGTTGGTCGGGGCACAGATACGCAGTATTTT. This codes for CASSVGRGTDTQYF.

The gene calls are TRBV6-5 and TRBJ1-2, with 8 bases aligning to TRBD1. The junction had 2 bases not matched to a gene; V was cut back by 4 bases and J by 4 bases. The CDR3 has 13 amino acids. In germline, CDR1 is MNHEY, CDR2 SVGAGI. The DNA for the CDR3 is TGTGCCAGCAGTTCGGACAGGGTCTATGGCTACACCTTC. This translates into CASSSDRVYGYTF.

This clone has a handful of counts. This chain connects TRBV6-2 or TRBV6-3 to TRBJ2-1; 7 bases agree with TRBD2. Germline V lookup: CDR1 MNHEY, CDR2 SVGEGT. The length of the CDR3 is 15 residues. V was pared by 0 bases and J by 8 bases, with 7 bases of the junction left unmatched. The CDR3 loop is CASSYSSGVWDEQFF. CDR3 bases: TGTGCCAGCAGTTACTCGAGCGGGGTCTGGGATGAGCAGTTCTTC.

The J gene is TRBJ1-1, the V gene TRBV5-1, with a weak D call TRBD1 (5 bases). With 8 bases removed from V and 3 bases from J, the gap between germline ends came to 14 bases. Germline CDR1 reads SGHRS; CDR2 reads YFSETQ. The CDR3 has 13 residues. This chain's CDR3 is CASVGGGDTEAFF. The CDR3 DNA is TGCGCCAGTGTGGGCGGGGGGGACACTGAAGCTTTCTTT.

The CDR3 loop is CASTRGGSTDTQYF. For the CDR3, the DNA is TGTGCCAGCACCCGCGGGGGGAGCACAGATACGCAGTATTTT. V gene TRBV6-5 combines with J gene TRBJ2-3; 8 positions agree with TRBD2. The germline V gene encodes CDR1 MNHEY and CDR2 SVGAGI. Unmatched junction bases numbered 3, after V lost 7 bases and J lost 0 bases. The CDR3 is 14 amino acids.

This clone appeared a single time. This sequence joins TRBV3-1 (or the pseudogene TRBV3-2) and TRBJ2-3; 12 bases line up with TRBD1. The CDR3 covers 17 residues. The V gene end was trimmed by 3 bases and the J gene end by 5 bases; junction bases not matched to a gene: 9. Germline loops: CDR1 LGHDT, CDR2 YNNKEL (reference sequence). The CDR3 protein is CASSQFRDRGPGDTQYF. DNA for the CDR3: TGTGCCAGCAGCCAGTTTCGGGACAGGGGGCCCGGAGATACGCAGTATTTT.

The chain recombines TRBV3-1 (or the pseudogene TRBV3-2) with TRBJ2-6; a weak D match, TRBD1 (5 bases). CDR3 length: 18 residues. Germline V gene lookup returns CDR1 LGHDT and CDR2 YNNKEL (reference sequence). With 0 bases removed from V and 5 bases from J, the gap between germline ends came to 17 bases. The CDR3 DNA is TGTGCCAGCAGCCAAGATACGGACATTCCTCTTCGGGCCAACGTCCTGACTTTC. It yields the protein CASSQDTDIPLRANVLTF.

The chain recombines TRBV5-4 with TRBJ1-2; maybe TRBD1 (5 bases). V was shortened by 4 bases and J by 1 base, with 11 bases between the two germline ends. Germline CDR1 SGHNT, CDR2 YYREEE (reference sequence). The CDR3 has 14 residues. In nucleotides, the CDR3 is TGTGCCAGCAGCCCGGGGGGGGTTAACTATGGCTACACCTTC. This codes for CASSPGGVNYGYTF.

The chain employs TRBV30 and TRBJ2-3; 8 bases fit TRBD2. Germline V gene sequence: CDR1 GTSNPN, CDR2 SVGIG (reference sequence). The CDR3 covers 14 residues. Trimming at V came to 8 bases and at J to 2 bases, leaving 9 bases not matched to a gene. CDR3 sequence reads: CARGSGGLTDTQYF. The CDR3 DNA is TGTGCCAGGGGGAGCGGGGGCCTCACAGATACGCAGTATTTT.

This chain connects TRBV18 to TRBJ1-6, with D maybe TRBD1 (6 bases). Trimming removed 2 bases at V and 9 bases at J, with 11 bases between. The germline gives CDR1 KGHSH, CDR2 LQKENI. The CDR3 covers 14 residues. The CDR3 here is CASSPAGGSSPLHF. CDR3 nucleotide sequence: TGTGCCAGCTCACCAGCGGGGGGCAGTTCACCCCTCCACTTT. Full variable domain (remainder filled in from reference TRBV18 and TRBJ1-6): NAGVMQNPRHLVRRRGQEARLRCSPMKGHSHVYWYRQLPEEGLKFMVYLQKENIIDESGMPKERFSAEFPKEGPSILRIQQVVRGDSAAYFCASSPAGGSSPLHFGNGTRLTVT.

The chain carries TRBV7-2 and TRBJ1-5, with 10 bases identical to TRBD1. Germline V gives CDR1 SGHTA, CDR2 FQGNSA. V lost 2 bases and J lost 4; bases outside the gene matches: 8. This CDR3 contains 17 residues. Here the CDR3 reads CASSLWGGTGANQPQHF. The CDR3 DNA reads TGTGCCAGCAGCTTATGGGGAGGGACAGGGGCTAATCAGCCCCAGCATTTT.

V is TRBV19 and J is TRBJ2-3; 9 positions match TRBD2. V lost 6 bases, J lost 7 bases, and 20 bases stayed unmatched. This CDR3 contains 18 residues. The germline gives CDR1 LNHDA, CDR2 SQIVND (reference sequence). As DNA, the CDR3 is TGTGCCAGTAGCGACGGGGCGGGAGGGCCTCAGGGACTGAATACGCAGTATTTT. Translated: CASSDGAGGPQGLNTQYF.

The rearrangement uses TRBV5-1 and TRBJ1-2; 7 positions match TRBD1. CDR3 length equals 17 residues. Germline CDR1 reads SGHRS; CDR2 reads YFSETQ. With 3 bases clipped from V and 4 bases from J, the junction kept 15 bases outside the gene matches. The CDR3 coding sequence is TGCGCCAGCAGCTCCGGACAGGAGGCACGATTTTCCTATGGCTACACCTTC. Amino acids: CASSSGQEARFSYGYTF.

This clone turned up a few times. The V call is TRBV7-9, the J call TRBJ1-6; D may be TRBD1 (5 bases). The CDR3 spans 16 residues. Trimming took off 6 bases at V and 1 base at J, with 13 bases between the two ends. CDR1 is SEHNR and CDR2 is FQNEAQ in the germline V gene (reference sequence). CDR3 nucleotides: TGTGCCAGCAGTTATACGACAGTTTCCTATAATTCACCCCTCCACTTT. Translated, it gives CASSYTTVSYNSPLHF.

V gene TRBV14 combines with J gene TRBJ1-4; 7 nucleotides agree with TRBD1. In germline, CDR1 is SGHDN, CDR2 FVKESK. This CDR3 is 17 amino acids long. V lost 4 bases and J lost 4; bases outside the gene matches: 12. This chain's CDR3 is CASSPARQGLLNEKLFF. The CDR3 DNA reads TGTGCCAGCAGCCCGGCCCGACAGGGCCTCCTTAATGAAAAACTGTTTTTT.

This chain links TRBV6-5 with TRBJ1-2, with a tentative D call TRBD1 (6 bases). CDR1 MNHEY and CDR2 SVGAGI come from the germline V gene. The CDR3 totals 12 residues. V lost 7 bases, J lost 10 bases, and 16 bases lay in between. DNA of the CDR3: TGTGCCAGCACCCTTTGGGGGGGACACTACACCTTC. Translated: CASTLWGGHYTF.

V is TRBV25-1 and J is TRBJ2-5; TRBD2 is a possible D gene (6 bases). This CDR3 has 14 amino acids. Trimming cost V 3 bases and J 1 base, with 9 bases left between them. The germline gives CDR1 MGHDK, CDR2 SYGVNS. The CDR3 loop is CASSDRLVQETQYF. In DNA, the CDR3 is TGTGCCAGCAGTGATAGACTAGTCCAAGAGACCCAGTACTTC.

The CDR3 DNA sequence: TGTGCCAGCAGTGCGAATTCACCCCTCCACTTT. The encoded protein is CASSANSPLHF. The genes are TRBV12-3 or TRBV12-4 and TRBJ1-6; no reliable D call. V lost 5 bases and J 7 bases, leaving 3 bases between the germline ends. The CDR3 extends over 11 amino acids.

V gene TRBV5-4 combines with J gene TRBJ2-1; 12 bases fit TRBD2. Germline assignment: CDR1 SGHNT and CDR2 YYREEE (reference sequence). This CDR3 comprises 15 residues. V shed 2 bases, J shed 6 bases, and the junction held 3 bases outside the gene matches. The CDR3: CASSFGLAGSNEQFF. In DNA form, the CDR3 reads TGTGCCAGCAGCTTCGGACTAGCGGGATCCAATGAGCAGTTCTTC. The full variable domain, in which reference TRBV5-4 and TRBJ2-1 provide the parts outside the CDR3, is ETGVTQSPTHLIKTRGQQVTLRCSSQSGHNTVSWYQQALGQGPQFIFQYYREEENGRGNFPPRFSGLQFPNYSSELNVNALELDDSALYLCASSFGLAGSNEQFFGPGTRLTVL.